The 29 T cell receptor beta chains in this list originate from one sample, sequenced in a study of cytomegalovirus exposure and HLA in healthy donors. In the PCR, 60 Vbeta and 13 Jbeta primers were used. Profiled with immunoSEQ multiplex PCR; TCRdb holds only in-frame clones, not every one. The sample's table shows 65,000 to 80,000 clones. The material sequenced was PBMCs. The receptors were sampled from a man aged 25-45 years in good health and CMV-seronegative.

Here the CDR3 reads CASSPYTEAFF. As DNA, the CDR3 is TGTGCCAGCAGCCCCTACACTGAAGCTTTCTTT. The chain joins TRBV2 to TRBJ1-1; D gene ambiguous. V was trimmed by 6 bases and J by 3 bases, leaving 5 bases between them. Germline values: CDR1 SNHLY, CDR2 FYNNEI. This CDR3 spans 11 amino acids.

This sequence joins TRBV5-1 and TRBJ2-7; D may be TRBD2 (5 bases). The germline V gene encodes CDR1 SGHRS and CDR2 YFSETQ. This CDR3 spans 15 amino acids. V was pared by 4 bases and J by 7 bases, with 21 bases between. CDR3 sequence (DNA): TGCGCCAGCAGCCCGGGGAGCCAGACCTTAGGGGAGCAGTACTTC. Its translation is CASSPGSQTLGEQYF.

The chain uses TRBV30 and TRBJ1-5; D uncertain. With 1 base removed from V and 0 bases from J, the gap between germline ends came to 19 bases. CDR3 length: 18 amino acids. Germline V CDR1 and CDR2: GTSNPN, SVGIG (reference sequence). The CDR3 is CAWSAMTGGGYSNQPQHF. CDR3 DNA sequence: TGTGCCTGGAGTGCCATGACGGGTGGAGGGTATAGCAATCAGCCCCAGCATTTT.

V and J are TRBV4-1 and TRBJ2-1; TRBD1 aligns across 7 bases. Losses at the gene ends were 7 bases for V and 1 base for J; bases not matched to a gene: 7. The CDR3 has 15 residues. CDR1 is MGHRA, CDR2 YSYEKL, per germline. For the CDR3, the DNA is TGCGCCAGCACGAGGGGGCCAGCATCCTACAATGAGCAGTTCTTC. Amino acid sequence: CASTRGPASYNEQFF.

The V gene is TRBV7-2, the J gene TRBJ2-5; tentatively, D is TRBD2 (7 bases). CDR1 and CDR2 from the germline V gene are SGHTA and FQGNSA. This CDR3 region has 16 residues. Trimming cost V 5 bases and J 4 bases, with 20 bases left between them. DNA of the CDR3: TGTGCCAGCAGCCCCCTTGGCGGGGGCGTTGGAGAGACCCAGTACTTC. Protein sequence: CASSPLGGGVGETQYF.

The chain uses TRBV29-1 and TRBJ1-4; 9 bases line up with TRBD1. This CDR3 has 13 residues. After removal of 3 bases from V and 10 bases from J, the junction contained 6 bases not matched to a gene. Germline loops: CDR1 SQVTM, CDR2 ANQGSEA. Here the CDR3 reads CSVETGGTGKLFF. The CDR3 nucleotides are TGCAGCGTTGAGACAGGGGGGACGGGAAAACTGTTTTTT.

The chain recombines TRBV21-1 with TRBJ1-2; TRBD1 is the table's D call, not checked against the DNA. TRBV21-1 is annotated as a pseudogene. The length of the CDR3 is 13 residues. The CDR3 protein is CASGFDRVCGYTF. The CDR3 DNA reads TGTGCCAGCGGATTCGACAGGGTCTGTGGCTACACCTTC.

The chain is built from TRBV9 and TRBJ1-2, with TRBD1 identical over 7 bases. The CDR3 runs to 15 residues. Germline V gene lookup returns CDR1 SGDLS and CDR2 YYNGEE. V lost 2 bases and J lost 4; bases outside the gene matches: 8. The CDR3 is CASSVNPRDSYGYTF. As DNA, the CDR3 is TGTGCCAGCAGCGTGAACCCCCGGGACAGCTATGGCTACACCTTC.

CDR3 loop: CASSSEGDGELFF. As DNA, the CDR3 is TGCGCCAGCAGCAGCGAGGGGGACGGGGAGCTGTTTTTT. V gene TRBV5-1 combines with J gene TRBJ2-2; possible D gene TRBD1, 6 bases. Germline V gene sequence: CDR1 SGHRS, CDR2 YFSETQ. V lost 4 bases to trimming and J lost 7 bases, with 11 bases between them. This CDR3 has 13 residues.

The rearrangement joins TRBV6-5 to TRBJ2-7, with TRBD2 matching over 8 bases. Germline V CDR1 and CDR2: MNHEY, SVGAGI. The CDR3 runs 14 residues. Trimming took 5 bases from V and 2 from J; bases not matched to a gene: 5. DNA of the CDR3: TGTGCCAGCAGTCGATTACTAGCGGCCTACGAGCAGTACTTC. It codes for CASSRLLAAYEQYF.

This chain links TRBV6-5 with TRBJ1-1; D possibly corresponds to TRBD1 (5 bases). The V and J ends lost 0 bases and 0 bases respectively, with 11 bases between them. This CDR3 is 16 amino acids long. CDR1 and CDR2 from the germline V gene are MNHEY and SVGAGI. The CDR3: CASSYSRKGMNTEAFF. The CDR3 coding sequence is TGTGCCAGCAGTTACTCGAGGAAGGGGATGAACACTGAAGCTTTCTTT.

This rearrangement joins TRBV10-1 to TRBJ2-1; the match to TRBD2 covers 11 bases. Germline CDR1 is WNHNN and CDR2 is SYGVQD (reference sequence). The V gene end was trimmed by 3 bases and the J gene end by 5 bases; junction bases not matched to a gene: 3. This CDR3 is built from 15 residues. The CDR3 coding sequence is TGCGCCAGCAGTGACTATAGCGGGGGGGACAATGAGCAGTTCTTC. Protein: CASSDYSGGDNEQFF.

The rearrangement joins TRBV2 to TRBJ1-2, with D maybe TRBD1 (6 bases). CDR1 is SNHLY, CDR2 FYNNEI, per germline. V lost 6 bases, J lost 2 bases, and 13 bases lay in between. This CDR3 is 14 amino acids long. CDR3 sequence (DNA): TGTGCCAGCAGACAGGACAGCCTCAACTATGGCTACACCTTC. Its protein is CASRQDSLNYGYTF.

The rearrangement uses TRBV5-1 and TRBJ1-1; tentatively, D is TRBD1 (6 bases). The CDR3 is 13 residues long. Per germline, CDR1 SGHRS and CDR2 YFSETQ. Between the trimmed V and J ends, which lost 4 bases and 10 bases, there was a span of 17 bases. CDR3 sequence reads: CASSGQWGTAAFF. The CDR3 region has the DNA TGCGCCAGCAGCGGACAGTGGGGAACAGCAGCTTTCTTT.

The CDR3 DNA reads as TGTGCCAGCAGTTTCCGGGGGGCGGGTAATTCACCCCTCCACTTT. It is translated as CASSFRGAGNSPLHF. The rearrangement uses TRBV28 and TRBJ1-6; the D gene is possibly TRBD1 (6 bases). Germline loops: CDR1 MDHEN, CDR2 SYDVKM. Between the trimmed V and J ends, which lost 3 bases and 6 bases, there was a span of 12 bases. The CDR3 loop spans 15 amino acids.

The V gene is TRBV7-8, the J gene TRBJ1-4; D remains ambiguous. The germline gives CDR1 SGHVS, CDR2 FQNEAQ. The CDR3 runs to 14 residues. V was pared by 2 bases and J by 0 bases, with 4 bases between. CDR3 sequence reads: CASSLTTTNEKLFF. The CDR3 nucleotides are TGTGCCAGCAGCTTAACTACAACTAATGAAAAACTGTTTTTT.

The chain links TRBV9 to TRBJ2-7; 7 bases match TRBD1. This CDR3 is 15 amino acids long. Looked up from germline, CDR1 is SGDLS and CDR2 is YYNGEE. V trimming: 4 bases; J trimming: 1 base; junction bases outside the gene matches: 8. DNA of the CDR3: TGTGCCAGCAGCTCAGGGGGAACAGGTTCCTACGAGCAGTACTTC. Protein: CASSSGGTGSYEQYF.

The V gene is TRBV7-9, the J gene TRBJ2-2; D ambiguous. The germline CDR1 and CDR2 sequences are SEHNR and FQNEAQ (reference sequence). The germline V and J ends were trimmed by 2 bases and 0 bases, with 10 bases remaining between them. This CDR3 region has 16 residues. DNA for the CDR3: TGTGCCAGCAGCTTATCGTCTGTCGCGAACACCGGGGAGCTGTTTTTT. Protein: CASSLSSVANTGELFF.

This chain links TRBV6-5 with TRBJ1-4; 7 bases align to TRBD1. CDR3 length: 15 residues. Per the germline V gene, CDR1 is MNHEY and CDR2 is SVGAGI. Trimming took 2 bases from V and 5 from J; bases not matched to a gene: 5. As DNA, the CDR3 is TGTGCCAGCAGTTACAGGGGGCGCGGGAATGAAAAACTGTTTTTT. This sequence encodes CASSYRGRGNEKLFF.

In DNA, the CDR3 is TGTGCCAGCAGCCGACGGGGGGAAAACTACGAGCAGTACTTC. Its translation: CASSRRGENYEQYF. The chain recombines TRBV5-4 with TRBJ2-7; 7 bases match TRBD2. The CDR3 has 14 residues. Trimming removed 4 bases from V and 3 bases from J; junction bases left unmatched: 7. Germline V gene lookup returns CDR1 SGHNT and CDR2 YYREEE (reference sequence).

The chain joins TRBV6-5 to TRBJ1-6; the D gene is possibly TRBD1 (6 bases). Looked up from germline, CDR1 is MNHEY and CDR2 is SVGAGI. The germline V and J ends were trimmed by 4 bases and 8 bases, with 18 bases remaining between them. CDR3 length: 16 residues. Here the CDR3 reads CASSFRPGTSHSPLHF. CDR3 in DNA: TGTGCCAGCAGTTTCCGCCCCGGGACAAGTCATTCACCCCTCCACTTT.

The genes are TRBV5-5 and TRBJ1-2; tentative D call: TRBD1 (5 bases). The CDR3 has 15 residues. V shed 5 bases and J shed 8 bases, with 22 bases lying between them. Germline V gene sequence: CDR1 SGHKS, CDR2 YYEKEE (reference sequence). This CDR3 is CASSLMGLPGRGYTF. As DNA, the CDR3 is TGTGCCAGCAGTTTGATGGGGCTCCCCGGGAGGGGCTACACCTTC.

According to its frequency, this clone is medium-sized. The chain joins TRBV27 to TRBJ2-3; D gene uncertain. This CDR3 spans 14 amino acids. Deletions cut 1 base from V and 3 bases from J, with 8 bases between. Germline V gives CDR1 MNHEY, CDR2 SMNVEV (reference sequence). CDR3 DNA sequence: TGTGCCAGCAGTTTATTTGCAGGAACAGATACGCAGTATTTT. It codes for CASSLFAGTDTQYF.

V usage is TRBV4-1 and J usage is TRBJ2-5, with 10 nucleotides matching TRBD1. V trimming: 3 bases; J trimming: 5 bases; junction bases outside the gene matches: 6. The CDR3 spans 15 residues. CDR1 and CDR2 (germline): MGHRA, YSYEKL. The CDR3 reads CASSHRQGAGETQYF. CDR3 in DNA: TGCGCCAGCAGCCACCGACAGGGGGCGGGTGAGACCCAGTACTTC.

The J gene is TRBJ2-7, the V gene TRBV9; 11 nucleotides align to TRBD2. Trimming took 2 bases from V and 3 from J; bases not matched to a gene: 4. The CDR3 is 15 amino acids. Germline CDR1 is SGDLS and CDR2 is YYNGEE. The DNA for the CDR3 is TGTGCCAGCAGCGTGGCTAGCGGGGGGAACTACGAGCAGTACTTC. This gives the protein CASSVASGGNYEQYF.

The J gene is TRBJ2-3, the V gene TRBV5-1; the match to TRBD1 covers 7 bases. Trimming took 0 bases from V and 2 from J; bases not matched to a gene: 12. CDR1 is SGHRS and CDR2 is YFSETQ in the germline V gene. CDR3 length: 18 residues. The CDR3 sequence: CASSLAKGARFYTDTQYF. The DNA of the CDR3 is TGCGCCAGCAGCTTGGCCAAGGGGGCTAGGTTTTACACAGATACGCAGTATTTT.

Points on this clone: The junction does not match germline at one end; this may be a read error. The chain carries TRBV19 and TRBJ2-2; D might be TRBD2 (5 bases). CDR3 length equals 14 residues. Germline V lookup: CDR1 LNHDA, CDR2 SQIVND (reference sequence). Written as DNA, the CDR3 is TGTGCCAGTACCAGAGGGTTAAACAGCGGGGAGCTGTTTTTT. Translation gives CASTRGLNSGELFF.

The chain links TRBV4-2 to TRBJ1-4, with a weak D call TRBD1 (5 bases). The CDR3 is 16 amino acids. V dropped 3 bases and J dropped 7 bases, with 18 bases sitting between them. Germline CDR1 and CDR2: LGHNA and YNFKEQ. The CDR3: CASSQFDAAGGEKLFF. The DNA for the CDR3 is TGTGCCAGCAGCCAGTTTGACGCGGCGGGGGGTGAAAAACTGTTTTTT.

J is TRBJ2-3 and V is TRBV18, with 10 bases identical to TRBD2. The V segment lost 2 bases and the J segment 4 bases; nucleotides outside the gene matches: 12. The germline gives CDR1 KGHSH, CDR2 LQKENI. This CDR3 comprises 18 residues. The CDR3 sequence: CASSPSETVAGGSDTQYF. The CDR3, as DNA: TGTGCCAGCTCACCATCCGAAACTGTAGCGGGGGGTTCAGATACGCAGTATTTT. The full variable domain, rest sourced from reference TRBV18 and TRBJ2-3, is NAGVMQNPRHLVRRRGQEARLRCSPMKGHSHVYWYRQLPEEGLKFMVYLQKENIIDESGMPKERFSAEFPKEGPSILRIQQVVRGDSAAYFCASSPSETVAGGSDTQYFGPGTRLTVL.